The present T cell receptor beta chain was sequenced within a study of cytomegalovirus exposure and HLA in healthy donors (dated by TCRdb to about 2017). Describing the broader study: According to a later analysis, one platform produced both the 110 or so validation repertoires and the approximately 660 repertoires of the first cohort. In addition to the first cohort of around 670 subjects, a separate validation cohort of approximately 120 different subjects was used. The study aimed to test whether signatures of past pathogen exposure could be identified by cataloging public T cell receptors. The study combined high-throughput TCR immunosequencing, statistical association of individual TCRs with disease status, and machine learning to predict cytomegalovirus infection status. The study at large found these results: The authors suggested that the approach could potentially be generalized to other disease states and immunological phenotypes. Cytomegalovirus status was reported to be diagnosed by the classifier with high specificity and sensitivity in both the original and validation cohorts. In vitro tests confirmed that three of the cytomegalovirus-associated TCR beta chains recognize cytomegalovirus antigens. A later analysis lacked HLA typing for the validation cohort, so it scored co-occurrence in that cohort across all 130 or so repertoires. Subsequent analysis determined that TCRs grouped into clusters in the first cohort also showed a tendency toward co-occurrence across the roughly 120 validation repertoires, and approximately 93% of cluster scores exceeded 0. Across donors, most TCR sequences were observed very rarely, whereas some public TCRs were present in many individuals. The study gave a list of under 200 TCR beta chains associated with cytomegalovirus.

As encoded in the germline V gene (reference sequence), CDR1 is PRHDT while CDR2 is FYEKMQ. The CDR3 spans 14 residues, from the cysteine through the phenylalanine. The CDR3 DNA has 42 bases and is translated from base 1. Trimming at the junction amounts to 5 bases on V and 4 bases on J, and the germline ends lie 15 bases apart. Separate from the approximately 690-subject first cohort, the validation cohort of 90 to 150 subjects was the group to which the donors belonged. Details on this clone: Its antigen is still unknown. There are no base qualities to consult, and no much larger clone falls within one base.

Libraries were prepared through the immunoSEQ multiplex PCR assay. Under the source paper's analysis protocol: A statistical classification framework was built for diagnosing cytomegalovirus status from the catalog of TCR beta chain sequences. The immuneACCESS repertoire file appears here via TCRdb, limited to in-frame rearrangements. These files lack a portion of the clones; in checked studies, under half of the deficit traces to unresolved V genes, and the cause of the others is not known. V and J calls and clone size are given by that table; D and trimming were obtained from the DNA. This sample has 150,000 to 200,000 clones in its table, and more than 75% of those were observed once. The ten largest make up roughly 3% of the sample.

The receptor's source is a man between 18 and 29 years old in good health and CMV-seronegative. The chain is assembled from TRBV13 and TRBJ2-7; TRBD2 is possibly the D segment (5 matching bases). The sequencing input was PBMCs. The base sequence is TGTGCCAGCAGCCCGAGAGGGATCCTTTACGAGCAGTACTTC. This sequence encodes CASSPRGILYEQYF.